A single sample is the source of the 19 T cell receptor beta chains below, sequenced in a study of T cell repertoires in cytomegalovirus infection. TCRdb processed the reads anew with MiXCR; each CDR3 protein has one entry. The sample contains a few hundred thousand distinct CDR3 sequences, more than 8% of which appear only once. The source material was PBMCs. Source of these receptors: a human donor in good health (CMV status not recorded). Some clones in this sample may be carry-over from other donors' samples.

This clonotype has ten or more counts. The V gene is TRBV7-9, the J gene TRBJ2-1; D possibly uses TRBD1 or TRBD2 (5 bases each). The length of the CDR3 is 13 residues. The germline V and J ends were trimmed by 2 bases and 7 bases, with 9 bases remaining between them. Germline loops: CDR1 SEHNR, CDR2 FQNEAQ (reference sequence). The CDR3 DNA reads as TGTGCCAGCAGCTTAATGTGGGGGAATGAGCAGTTCTTC. This gives the protein CASSLMWGNEQFF.

About this clonotype: This may come from a read error, since a much larger clone is one base off. The chain combines TRBV28 with TRBJ1-3; tentative D call: TRBD1 (6 bases). Germline CDR1 reads MDHEN; CDR2 reads SYDVKM. This CDR3 contains 18 residues. The germline V and J ends were trimmed by 6 bases and 0 bases, with 21 bases remaining between them. The CDR3 sequence: CASRSLGAGVNSGNTIYF. In DNA form, the CDR3 reads TGTGCCAGCAGGAGTTTGGGGGCTGGGGTCAACTCTGGAAACACCATATATTTT.

This clonotype occurred many times. V and J are TRBV7-9 and TRBJ2-1; 8 positions agree with TRBD1. The J segment lost 3 bases and the V segment lost 3 bases, leaving 7 bases of the junction unmatched. The CDR3 runs 16 residues. Germline CDR1 reads SEHNR; CDR2 reads FQNEAQ (reference sequence). The CDR3 protein is CASSFLGQGSYNEQFF. The DNA of the CDR3 is TGTGCCAGCAGCTTTCTAGGACAGGGAAGCTACAATGAGCAGTTCTTC.

The chain carries TRBV9 and TRBJ1-1; TRBD1 matches at 9 bases. V trimming: 4 bases; J trimming: 10 bases; junction bases outside the gene matches: 5. This CDR3 comprises 12 residues. Germline loops: CDR1 SGDLS, CDR2 YYNGEE. This chain's CDR3 is CASSPKGQGAFF. The CDR3 coding sequence is TGTGCCAGCAGCCCTAAGGGACAGGGAGCTTTCTTT.

This clonotype has ten or more counts. In nucleotides, the CDR3 is TGTGCCAGCAGCTCAGACTTAACCACTGAAAAACTGTTTTTT. It yields the protein CASSSDLTTEKLFF. The chain has TRBV7-2 and TRBJ1-4; D not certain. Germline V CDR1 and CDR2: SGHTA, FQGNSA. CDR3 length equals 14 residues. V was pared by 4 bases and J by 7 bases, with 13 bases between.

This clonotype has a count of ten or more. A junction end diverges from the germline sequence, so it may reflect a read error. The V and J genes are TRBV10-3 and TRBJ2-4; no firm D call. In germline, CDR1 is ENHRY, CDR2 SYGVKD. CDR3 size: 15 residues. The DNA for the CDR3 is TGTGCCATCAGTGAGGATCCGGCTGCCACAAACATTCAGTACTTC. Residues: CAISEDPAATNIQYF.

The J gene is TRBJ1-2, the V gene TRBV28, with no clear D. Germline V gene data show CDR1 as MDHEN and CDR2 as SYDVKM. Trimming cost V 7 bases and J 2 bases, with 11 bases left between them. CDR3 length: 13 residues. CDR3 DNA: TGTGCCAGCACACAGCAGGACAACTATGGCTACACCTTC. Protein product: CASTQQDNYGYTF.

V is TRBV6-5 and J is TRBJ2-7, with 8 bases lining up with TRBD2. V was pared by 0 bases and J by 3 bases, with 4 bases of the junction left unmatched. Germline lookup yields CDR1 MNHEY and CDR2 SVGAGI. This CDR3 has 15 residues. CDR3 amino acids: CASSYSGTRGYEQYF. The CDR3 nucleotides read TGTGCCAGCAGTTACTCGGGGACTAGGGGCTACGAGCAGTACTTC.

V is TRBV20-1 and J is TRBJ2-3, with D unclear. V was trimmed by 4 bases and J by 0 bases, leaving 5 bases between them. Germline V gene sequence: CDR1 DFQATT, CDR2 SNEGSKA (reference sequence). The CDR3 spans 12 residues. This chain's CDR3 is CSATRSTDTQYF. Here the CDR3 DNA reads TGCAGTGCTACCAGAAGCACAGATACGCAGTATTTT.

This clonotype showed up many times. The chain uses TRBV12-3 or TRBV12-4 and TRBJ1-4, with a tentative D call TRBD1 (5 bases). The V gene lost 4 bases and the J gene lost 4 bases, with 10 bases spanning the gap. The length of the CDR3 is 14 residues. The CDR3 DNA sequence: TGTGCCAGCAGTTCTCCGGGGGATAATGAAAAACTGTTTTTT. This gives the protein CASSSPGDNEKLFF.

In this sample, this clonotype turned up once. The germline gene is not matched at one end of the junction; a read error may be the cause. The gene calls are TRBV28 and TRBJ1-5, with no clear D. Germline assignment: CDR1 MDHEN and CDR2 SYDVKM. CDR3 length equals 12 residues. CDR3 in DNA: TGTACCAGCAGTTTATACCCGTGGCCCCAGCATTTT. This gives the protein CTSSLYPWPQHF.

This clonotype has ten or more counts. The gene calls are TRBV7-2 and TRBJ2-4, with TRBD2 matching over 8 bases. The CDR3 loop spans 15 amino acids. Germline V gene data show CDR1 as SGHTA and CDR2 as FQGNSA. The J segment lost 7 bases and the V segment lost 5 bases, leaving 10 bases of the junction unmatched. For the CDR3, the DNA is TGTGCCAGCAGCCCATTTAGCGGGAAGAGGAACATTCAGTACTTC. It translates to CASSPFSGKRNIQYF.

This clonotype was seen at least ten times. The chain joins TRBV6-8 to TRBJ2-3; 8 nucleotides line up with TRBD1. CDR3 length equals 15 residues. V trimming: 2 bases; J trimming: 4 bases; junction bases outside the gene matches: 5. Germline-derived CDR1 and CDR2 are MNHGY and SAAAGT. The CDR3 DNA sequence: TGTGCCAGCAGTTACCGGGACAGGTCACCAGATACGCAGTATTTT. Its protein is CASSYRDRSPDTQYF.

This clonotype was observed a handful of times. The V and J genes are TRBV14 and TRBJ1-5; no definite D call. Between the trimmed V and J ends, which lost 4 bases and 0 bases, there was a span of 7 bases. CDR1 SGHDN and CDR2 FVKESK come from the germline V gene. The length of the CDR3 is 14 residues. The CDR3: CASSPRASNQPQHF. As DNA, the CDR3 is TGTGCCAGCAGCCCCCGGGCTAGCAATCAGCCCCAGCATTTT.

This clonotype was counted between two and nine times. The chain recombines TRBV5-6 with TRBJ1-1; D is perhaps TRBD1 (6 bases). Deletions cut 0 bases from V and 2 bases from J, with 14 bases between. Germline V lookup: CDR1 SGHDT, CDR2 YYEEEE. This CDR3 has 16 amino acids. DNA of the CDR3: TGTGCCAGCAGCTTGGCGAGGGGGGCCCAAAACACTGAAGCTTTCTTT. It is translated as CASSLARGAQNTEAFF.

This clonotype was found a few times. The V call is TRBV6-5, the J call TRBJ2-5; D is possibly TRBD1 (5 bases). The CDR3 is 14 amino acids. V lost 0 bases to trimming and J lost 4 bases, with 9 bases between them. CDR1 MNHEY and CDR2 SVGAGI come from the germline V gene. In nucleotides, the CDR3 is TGTGCCAGCAGTTACTCGATGCAGGGAGAGACCCAGTACTTC. This gives the protein CASSYSMQGETQYF.

The chain couples TRBV28 to TRBJ2-4; no reliable D call. Germline values: CDR1 MDHEN, CDR2 SYDVKM. The V end lost 7 bases, the J end lost 3 bases, and 10 bases lay between the germline ends. This CDR3 is 13 amino acids long. CDR3 amino acids: CASTSEFKNIQYF. The DNA for the CDR3 is TGTGCCAGCACCTCGGAGTTCAAAAACATTCAGTACTTC.

Concerning this clonotype itself: A junction boundary mismatches the germline segment, possibly from a read error. Written as DNA, the CDR3 is TGTGCCAGCAGCTCTCACGTCCCCCCCCCCCAAGAGACCCAGAACTTC. Protein product: CASSSHVPPPQETQNF. The chain recombines TRBV7-3 with TRBJ2-5; no clear D. The CDR3 extends over 16 amino acids. Germline V gene lookup returns CDR1 SGHTA and CDR2 FQGTGA.

Concerning this clonotype itself: An end of the junction does not agree with germline; a read error may underlie this. The chain employs TRBV4-1 and TRBJ2-5; D gene uncertain. Germline-derived CDR1 and CDR2 are MGHRA and YSYEKL. CDR3 length: 13 residues. CDR3 in amino acids: CASSQTQRETQYF. Here the CDR3 DNA reads TGTGCCAGCAGCCAAACCCAGCGAGAGACCCAGTACTTC.